The following is a T cell receptor beta chain sequence with its context. Its antigen is undetermined. TCR beta CDR3 regions were amplified from RNA. The HTBI primer set drove a first-round RT-PCR of the TCR CDR3. Via MiXCR, TCRdb re-called the multiplex PCR reads, giving one row per CDR3 protein. The table includes about 130,000 distinct CDR3 sequences, 22% detected once. The data stem from a study of T cells in Graves' hyperthyroidism and ophthalmopathy. General study points: Onset of ophthalmopathy came a median around 6.2 months after the model predicted it.

Material for sequencing was blood. This TCR came from a woman aged 50 to 65 with Graves' hyperthyroidism that later progressed to Graves' ophthalmopathy.

The CDR3 nucleotides read TGCGCCAGCAGCCAGGGACTAGCGGGAGCATTGGGTGAGCAGTTCTTC. Its protein is CASSQGLAGALGEQFF. This chain joins TRBV5-1 and TRBJ2-1, with 14 bases identical to TRBD2. Germline lookup yields CDR1 SGHRS and CDR2 YFSETQ. CDR3 length: 16 residues. Trimming took 4 bases from V and 9 from J; bases not matched to a gene: 9. The whole variable domain, remainder taken from reference TRBV5-1 and TRBJ2-1, is KAGVTQTPRYLIKTRGQQVTLSCSPISGHRSVSWYQQTPGQGLQFLFEYFSETQRNKGNFPGRFSGRQFSNSRSEMNVSTLELGDSALYLCASSQGLAGALGEQFFGPGTRLTVL.